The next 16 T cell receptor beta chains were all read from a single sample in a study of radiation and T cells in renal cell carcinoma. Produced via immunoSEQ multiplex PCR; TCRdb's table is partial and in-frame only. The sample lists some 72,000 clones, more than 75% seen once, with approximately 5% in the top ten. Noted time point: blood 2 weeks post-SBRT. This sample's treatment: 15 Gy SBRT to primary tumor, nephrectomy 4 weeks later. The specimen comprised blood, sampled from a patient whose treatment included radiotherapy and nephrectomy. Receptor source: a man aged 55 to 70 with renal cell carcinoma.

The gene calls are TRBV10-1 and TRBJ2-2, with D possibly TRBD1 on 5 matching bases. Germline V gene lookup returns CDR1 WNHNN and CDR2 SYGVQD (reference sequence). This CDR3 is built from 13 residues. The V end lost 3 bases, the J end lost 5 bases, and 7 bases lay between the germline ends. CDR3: CASSEQATGELFF. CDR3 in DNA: TGCGCCAGCAGTGAACAGGCAACCGGGGAGCTGTTTTTT.

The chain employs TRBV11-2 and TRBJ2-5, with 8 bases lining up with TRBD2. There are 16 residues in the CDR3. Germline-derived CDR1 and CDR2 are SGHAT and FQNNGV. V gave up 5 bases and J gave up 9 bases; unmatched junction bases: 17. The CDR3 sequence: CASSARAGVYLEAQYF. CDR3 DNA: TGTGCCAGCAGCGCGCGAGCGGGAGTTTACCTTGAGGCCCAGTACTTC.

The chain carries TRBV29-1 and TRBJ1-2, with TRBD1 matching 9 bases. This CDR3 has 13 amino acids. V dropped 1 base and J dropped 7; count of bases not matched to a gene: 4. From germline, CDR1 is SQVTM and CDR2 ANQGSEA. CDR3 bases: TGCAGCGTTGAAGTAGGACAGGGGACTGGCTACACCTTC. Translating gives CSVEVGQGTGYTF.

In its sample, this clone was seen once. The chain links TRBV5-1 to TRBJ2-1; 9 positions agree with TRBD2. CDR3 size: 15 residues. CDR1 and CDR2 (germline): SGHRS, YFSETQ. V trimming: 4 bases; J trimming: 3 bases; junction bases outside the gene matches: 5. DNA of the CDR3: TGCGCCAGCAGCCGCATTAGCGGGAGCTACAATGAGCAGTTCTTC. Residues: CASSRISGSYNEQFF.

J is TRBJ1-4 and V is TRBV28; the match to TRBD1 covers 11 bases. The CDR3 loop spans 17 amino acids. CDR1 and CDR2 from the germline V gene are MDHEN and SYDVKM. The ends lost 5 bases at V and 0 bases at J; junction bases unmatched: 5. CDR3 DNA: TGTGCCAGCAGTCGGGGACAGGGGGTTGCAACTAATGAAAAACTGTTTTTT. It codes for CASSRGQGVATNEKLFF.

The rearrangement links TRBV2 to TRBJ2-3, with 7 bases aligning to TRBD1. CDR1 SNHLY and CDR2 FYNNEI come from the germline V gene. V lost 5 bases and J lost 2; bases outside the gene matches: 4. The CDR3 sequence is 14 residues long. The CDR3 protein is CASSRDSATDTQYF. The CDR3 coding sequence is TGTGCCAGCAGTCGGGACAGCGCCACAGATACGCAGTATTTT. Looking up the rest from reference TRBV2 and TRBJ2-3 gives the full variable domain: EPEVTQTPSHQVTQMGQEVILRCVPISNHLYFYWYRQILGQKVEFLVSFYNNEISEKSEIFDDQFSVERPDGSNFTLKIRSTKLEDSAMYFCASSRDSATDTQYFGPGTRLTVL.

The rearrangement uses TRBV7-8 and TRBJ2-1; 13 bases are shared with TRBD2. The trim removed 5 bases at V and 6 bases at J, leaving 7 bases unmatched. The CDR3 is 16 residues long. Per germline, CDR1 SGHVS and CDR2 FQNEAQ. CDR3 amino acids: CASSPARLAGGNEQFF. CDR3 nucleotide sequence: TGTGCCAGCAGCCCAGCTCGACTAGCGGGGGGCAATGAGCAGTTCTTC.

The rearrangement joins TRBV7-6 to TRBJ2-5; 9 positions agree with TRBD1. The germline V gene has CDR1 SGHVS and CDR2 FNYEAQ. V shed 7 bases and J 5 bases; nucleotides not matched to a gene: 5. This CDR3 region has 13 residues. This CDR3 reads CASTGTGRETQYF. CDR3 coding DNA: TGTGCCAGCACAGGGACAGGGAGGGAGACCCAGTACTTC.

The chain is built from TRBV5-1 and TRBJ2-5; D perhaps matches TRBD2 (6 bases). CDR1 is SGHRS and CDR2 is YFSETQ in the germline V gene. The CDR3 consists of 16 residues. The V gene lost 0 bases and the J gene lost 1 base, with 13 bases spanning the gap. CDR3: CASSLESVGGQETQYF. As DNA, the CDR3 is TGCGCCAGCAGCTTGGAAAGCGTGGGGGGCCAAGAGACCCAGTACTTC. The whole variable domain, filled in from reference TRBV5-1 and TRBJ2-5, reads KAGVTQTPRYLIKTRGQQVTLSCSPISGHRSVSWYQQTPGQGLQFLFEYFSETQRNKGNFPGRFSGRQFSNSRSEMNVSTLELGDSALYLCASSLESVGGQETQYFGPGTRLLVL.

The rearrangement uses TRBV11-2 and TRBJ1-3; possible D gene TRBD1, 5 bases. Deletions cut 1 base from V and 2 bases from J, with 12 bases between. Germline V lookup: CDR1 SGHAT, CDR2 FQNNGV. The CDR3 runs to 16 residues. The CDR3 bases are TGTGCCAGCAGCTTAGCTGGGGCCCTTACTGGAAACACCATATATTTT. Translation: CASSLAGALTGNTIYF.

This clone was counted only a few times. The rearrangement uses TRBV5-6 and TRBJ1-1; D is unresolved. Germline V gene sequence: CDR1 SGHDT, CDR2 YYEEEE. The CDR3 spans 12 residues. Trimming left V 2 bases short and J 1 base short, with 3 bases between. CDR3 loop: CASSFGNTEAFF. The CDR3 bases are TGTGCCAGCAGCTTCGGGAACACTGAAGCTTTCTTT.

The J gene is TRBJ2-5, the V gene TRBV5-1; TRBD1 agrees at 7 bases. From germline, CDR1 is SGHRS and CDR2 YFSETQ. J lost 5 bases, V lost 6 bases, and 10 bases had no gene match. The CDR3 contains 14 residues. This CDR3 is CASTQGDLRETQYF. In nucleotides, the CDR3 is TGCGCCAGCACGCAGGGGGATTTGCGGGAGACCCAGTACTTC.

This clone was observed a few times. DNA for the CDR3: TGCACCAGCAGCCGGGCAGGGCGGGAGGCTCACGAGCAGTACTTC. Protein: CTSSRAGREAHEQYF. The chain is built from TRBV1 and TRBJ2-7; the listed D gene, TRBD2, was not tested against the DNA. TRBV1 has pseudogene status. CDR3 length: 15 residues.

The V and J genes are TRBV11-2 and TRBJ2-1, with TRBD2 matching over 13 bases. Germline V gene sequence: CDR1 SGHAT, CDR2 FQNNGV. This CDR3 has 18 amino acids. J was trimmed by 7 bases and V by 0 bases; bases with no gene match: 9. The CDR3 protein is CASSLEGLAGRVYNEQFF. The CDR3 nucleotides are TGTGCCAGCAGCTTAGAGGGACTAGCGGGACGGGTATATAATGAGCAGTTCTTC.

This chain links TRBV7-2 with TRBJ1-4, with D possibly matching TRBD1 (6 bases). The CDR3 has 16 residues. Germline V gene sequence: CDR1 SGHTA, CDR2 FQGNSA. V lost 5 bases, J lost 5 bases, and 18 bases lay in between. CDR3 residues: CASSRDWVQGNEKLFF. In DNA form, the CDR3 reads TGTGCCAGCAGCCGGGACTGGGTCCAGGGGAATGAAAAACTGTTTTTT.

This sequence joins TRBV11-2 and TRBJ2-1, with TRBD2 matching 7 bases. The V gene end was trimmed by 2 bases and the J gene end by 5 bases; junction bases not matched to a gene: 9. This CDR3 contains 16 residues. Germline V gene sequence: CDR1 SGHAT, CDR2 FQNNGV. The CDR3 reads CASSLRGVPTDNEQFF. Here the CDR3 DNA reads TGTGCCAGCAGCTTACGGGGGGTCCCCACCGACAATGAGCAGTTCTTC.